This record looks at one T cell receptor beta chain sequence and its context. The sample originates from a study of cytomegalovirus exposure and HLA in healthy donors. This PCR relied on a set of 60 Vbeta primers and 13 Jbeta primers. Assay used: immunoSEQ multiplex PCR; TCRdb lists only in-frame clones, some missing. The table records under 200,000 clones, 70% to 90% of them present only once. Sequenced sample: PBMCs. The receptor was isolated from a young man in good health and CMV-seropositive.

The CDR3 sequence is CASSLLDSRHEQFF. The CDR3 DNA reads as TGTGCCAGCAGTTTACTGGACTCGCGCCATGAGCAGTTCTTC. J is TRBJ2-1 and V is TRBV27; D possibly corresponds to TRBD2 (5 bases). CDR1 MNHEY and CDR2 SMNVEV come from the germline V gene (reference sequence). This CDR3 contains 14 residues. Trimming removed 2 bases from V and 8 bases from J, with 13 bases in between.